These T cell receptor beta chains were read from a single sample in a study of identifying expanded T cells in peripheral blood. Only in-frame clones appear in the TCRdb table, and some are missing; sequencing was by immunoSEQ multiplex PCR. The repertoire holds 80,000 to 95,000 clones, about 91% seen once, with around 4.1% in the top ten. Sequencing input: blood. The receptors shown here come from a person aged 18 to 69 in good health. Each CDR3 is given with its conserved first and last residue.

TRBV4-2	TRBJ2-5	CASSQDRGGQETQYF
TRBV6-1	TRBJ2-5	CASSVIAGGSETQYF
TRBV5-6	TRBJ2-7	CASSFSEQYF
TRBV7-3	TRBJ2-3	CASSFSSGGAVDTQYF
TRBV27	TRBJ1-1	CASSLRMQDTTNTEAFF
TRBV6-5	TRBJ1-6	CASSSGQVNSPLHF
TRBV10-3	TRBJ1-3	CAISDPLRQGVGNTIYF
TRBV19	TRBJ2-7	CASSPRQGQGAYEQYF
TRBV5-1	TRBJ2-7	CASSVPGQGAYEQYF
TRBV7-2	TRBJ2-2	CASSLSGGTGELFF
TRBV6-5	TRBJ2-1	CASSPSEGLYNEQFF
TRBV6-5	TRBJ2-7	CASSPGAYEQYF
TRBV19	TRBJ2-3	CAVSPGLGDTQYF
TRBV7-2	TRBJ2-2	CASSLVGGASGSRELFF
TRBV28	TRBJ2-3	CASSFPDRGADTQYF
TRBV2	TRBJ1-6	CASSETLSAQGLPLHF
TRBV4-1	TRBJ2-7	CASSLPGQGYEQYF
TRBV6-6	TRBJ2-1	CASSPSQGTGTGEQFF
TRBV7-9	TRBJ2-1	CASSLNSFNEQFF
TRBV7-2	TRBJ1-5	CASSPQGNQPQHF
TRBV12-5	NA	CASGLVRGGSRYSPYEQYF
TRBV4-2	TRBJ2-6	CASSHGTSGGSGANVLTF
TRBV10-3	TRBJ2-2	CAISGSSLDSRPYTGELFF
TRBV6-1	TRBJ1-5	CATDQPQHF
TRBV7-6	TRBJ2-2	CASSSQTYSGLGELFF
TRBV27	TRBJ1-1	CASSIDRGMNTEAFF
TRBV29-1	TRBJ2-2	CSVQGVGELFF
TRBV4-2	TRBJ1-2	CASSQDTGTAFYGYTF
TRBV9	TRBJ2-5	CASSAGTSGLQETQYF
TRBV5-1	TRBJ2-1	CASSLQGLAGGDLFF
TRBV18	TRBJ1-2	CASSPVQPLDPSGYTF
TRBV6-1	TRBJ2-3	CASTLAGVTDTQYF
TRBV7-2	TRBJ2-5	CASSLVFSGLGETQYF
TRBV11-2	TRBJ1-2	CASSSPPNYGYTF
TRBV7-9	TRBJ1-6	CASSAGTANSPLHF
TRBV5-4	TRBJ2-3	CASSLDFSGDTQYF
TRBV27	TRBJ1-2	CASSFGDGKTHGYTF
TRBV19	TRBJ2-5	CASSSGTGGETQYF
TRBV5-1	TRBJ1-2	CASSLDGAGDGYTF
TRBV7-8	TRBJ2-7	CASRNTGLGSVNEQYF
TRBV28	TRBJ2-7	CASSSGTGGYEQYF
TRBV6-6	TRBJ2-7	CASSRGTTYEQYF
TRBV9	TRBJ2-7	CASSVGTRSGEQYF
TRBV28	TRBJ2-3	CASRSWASGGLVGDTQYF
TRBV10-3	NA	CAISFDSTSSYEQYF
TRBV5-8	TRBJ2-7	CASSQDVSYEQYF
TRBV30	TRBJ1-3	CAWSPDRVPSGNTIYF
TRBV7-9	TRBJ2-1	CASGGTGEKIEQFF
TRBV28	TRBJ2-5	CASSLSGGQETQYF
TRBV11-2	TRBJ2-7	CASSLESYYEQYF
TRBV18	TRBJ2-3	CASSPQVLSTDTQYF
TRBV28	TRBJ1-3	CASSRTGSGNTIYF
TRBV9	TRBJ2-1	CASSVLPYNEQFF
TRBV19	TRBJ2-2	CASSPIPGQNTGELFF
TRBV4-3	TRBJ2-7	CASSQGDSRYEQYF